The subject of this entry is one TCR beta chain. CDR1 and CDR2 (germline): SGHVS, FQNEAQ. The CDR3 runs 14 residues. The J segment lost 1 base and the V segment lost 7 bases, leaving 4 bases of the junction unmatched. PCR used 60 Vbeta primers and 13 Jbeta primers. TCRdb keeps only in-frame clones here, not all; method: immunoSEQ multiplex PCR. The table has approximately 190,000 clones, approximately 84% seen once. This sample is drawn from a study of cytomegalovirus exposure and HLA in healthy donors. The chain combines TRBV7-8 with TRBJ2-3, with 8 bases identical to TRBD2. The material sequenced was PBMCs. The origin of this receptor is a man aged 45-60 years in good health and CMV-seronegative. The DNA for the CDR3 is TGTGCCAGCAAAGGAGCGGGGGGCACAGATACGCAGTATTTT. Encoded protein: CASKGAGGTDTQYF.